The source of this TCR beta chain is a study of control samples from healthy donors and cancer patients. Sequenced by immunoSEQ multiplex PCR; TCRdb stores in-frame clones only, minus some. The sample holds fewer than 200,000 clones, 70% to 90% seen once. After removal of 5 bases from V and 0 bases from J, the junction contained 4 bases not matched to a gene. Germline V gives CDR1 SGHNT, CDR2 YENEEA. The length of the CDR3 is 15 residues. Sequencing used blood. V gene TRBV11-3 combines with J gene TRBJ2-3, with 8 nucleotides matching TRBD1. The sequence derives from a man aged 30-40 years in good health. DNA of the CDR3: TGTGCCAGCAGCCCCGGACAGGGAAGCACAGATACGCAGTATTTT. Amino acid sequence: CASSPGQGSTDTQYF.